The 29 T cell receptor beta chains below were found in one sample sequenced in a study of blood T cell repertoires in COVID-19. Data came from immunoSEQ multiplex PCR; TCRdb stores just in-frame clones and leaves some out. The sample has some 180,000 clones, approximately 80% seen once; the top ten hold roughly 9.6%. Input material: peripheral blood. The source is a woman aged 40 to 49 with COVID-19, enrolled during active disease.

This clone has just one count. The V gene is TRBV3-1 (or the pseudogene TRBV3-2), the J gene TRBJ1-1, with 10 positions matching TRBD1. CDR3 length equals 16 residues. V shed 3 bases and J 5 bases; nucleotides not matched to a gene: 9. The germline gives CDR1 LGHDT, CDR2 YNNKEL (reference sequence). The CDR3 DNA is TGTGCCAGCAGCCAGGGGACAGGGGCGGGCGGTACTGAAGCTTTCTTT. Translation gives CASSQGTGAGGTEAFF.

The genes are TRBV5-1 and TRBJ2-1; 10 bases agree with TRBD1. The CDR3 is 16 residues long. Looked up from germline, CDR1 is SGHRS and CDR2 is YFSETQ. Trimming removed 1 base from V and 6 bases from J; junction bases left unmatched: 7. CDR3 protein: CASSLSGTGVSNEQFF. CDR3 DNA sequence: TGCGCCAGCAGCTTGTCTGGGACAGGGGTTAGCAATGAGCAGTTCTTC.

V is TRBV3-1 (or the pseudogene TRBV3-2) and J is TRBJ1-1, with a tentative D call TRBD1 (5 bases). The CDR3 is 12 residues long. V gave up 8 bases and J gave up 2 bases, with 9 bases separating them. Germline loops: CDR1 LGHDT, CDR2 YNNKEL (reference sequence). CDR3 loop: CASARVNTEAFF. The DNA of the CDR3 is TGTGCCAGCGCCAGGGTAAACACTGAAGCTTTCTTT.

The chain joins TRBV2 to TRBJ1-4; D is ambiguous. The CDR3 length is 13 residues. Germline V gene lookup returns CDR1 SNHLY and CDR2 FYNNEI. Trimming stripped 7 bases from V and 5 bases from J, with 11 bases between. CDR3 region: CASTPIGNEKLFF. In DNA form, the CDR3 reads TGTGCCAGCACCCCTATCGGGAATGAAAAACTGTTTTTT.

V gene TRBV28 combines with J gene TRBJ2-3, with D possibly TRBD2 on 6 matching bases. The V gene lost 3 bases and the J gene lost 7 bases, with 20 bases spanning the gap. The CDR3 is 16 amino acids. Per germline, CDR1 MDHEN and CDR2 SYDVKM. CDR3: CASSFLTGANRNTQYF. Written as DNA, the CDR3 is TGTGCCAGCAGTTTCCTCACGGGAGCGAATAGAAATACGCAGTATTTT.

This clone was seen just once. V usage is TRBV5-1 and J usage is TRBJ2-3; 8 bases line up with TRBD2. CDR1 and CDR2 from the germline V gene are SGHRS and YFSETQ. This CDR3 region has 12 residues. The V and J ends lost 7 bases and 7 bases, in that order; junction bases with no gene match: 5. CDR3 residues: CASRGGSYTQYF. The CDR3 DNA is TGCGCCAGCCGGGGGGGATCGTATACGCAGTATTTT.

This clone is a singleton in its sample. V is TRBV3-1 (or the pseudogene TRBV3-2) and J is TRBJ2-2; 9 bases fit TRBD2. The V and J ends lost 3 bases and 7 bases, in that order; junction bases with no gene match: 12. The CDR3 is made up of 17 amino acids. Germline V gives CDR1 LGHDT, CDR2 YNNKEL (reference sequence). The CDR3 region has the DNA TGTGCCAGCAGCCACCCATCCGGGGGACTAGCAAACGGGGAGCTGTTTTTT. Translation gives CASSHPSGGLANGELFF.

In its sample, this clone was seen a few times. The chain recombines TRBV6-5 with TRBJ1-3; 7 bases fit TRBD1. J was trimmed by 0 bases and V by 6 bases; bases with no gene match: 5. The CDR3 sequence is 15 residues long. Germline V lookup: CDR1 MNHEY, CDR2 SVGAGI. CDR3 sequence: CASRRQGGSGNTIYF. Written as DNA, the CDR3 is TGTGCCAGCAGGCGACAGGGAGGCTCTGGAAACACCATATATTTT.

The genes are TRBV7-8 and TRBJ1-4, with 8 bases lining up with TRBD1. V lost 5 bases, J lost 7 bases, and 9 bases stayed unmatched. Per the germline V gene, CDR1 is SGHVS and CDR2 is FQNEAQ. The CDR3 loop spans 15 amino acids. This CDR3 is CASSLRTGRTEKLFF. DNA of the CDR3: TGTGCCAGCAGCCTCCGGACAGGGAGAACTGAAAAACTGTTTTTT.

The rearrangement joins TRBV6-1 to TRBJ1-4; no clear D. Germline V gene sequence: CDR1 MNHNS, CDR2 SASEGT. CDR3 length equals 14 residues. With 3 bases removed from V and 3 bases from J, the gap between germline ends came to 8 bases. CDR3 region: CASSEAVSNEKLFF. DNA for the CDR3: TGTGCCAGCAGTGAGGCCGTATCTAATGAAAAACTGTTTTTT.

This clone was detected only a few times. The chain carries TRBV18 and TRBJ1-1, with D uncertain. The CDR3 runs to 17 residues. Germline values: CDR1 KGHSH, CDR2 LQKENI. V lost 3 bases, J lost 1 base, and 18 bases lay in between. The CDR3 DNA reads as TGTGCCAGCTCACCCGCAGGAACACCGTTTGGGAACACTGAAGCTTTCTTT. Translating it yields CASSPAGTPFGNTEAFF.

The chain recombines TRBV11-1 with TRBJ1-1; D is possibly TRBD1 (5 bases). V was trimmed by 5 bases and J by 10 bases, leaving 17 bases between them. CDR3 length: 13 residues. Germline V gives CDR1 SGHAT, CDR2 FQDESV (reference sequence). The CDR3, as DNA: TGTGCCAGCAGCCATGGGGAGGGGCAATCAGCTTTCTTT. Encoded protein: CASSHGEGQSAFF.

V and J are TRBV19 and TRBJ2-3; 11 bases align to TRBD2. The CDR3 runs to 16 residues. The trim removed 3 bases at V and 0 bases at J, leaving 2 bases unmatched. In germline, CDR1 is LNHDA, CDR2 SQIVND (reference sequence). CDR3: CASSMGLAASTDTQYF. CDR3 sequence (DNA): TGTGCCAGTAGTATGGGACTAGCGGCTAGCACAGATACGCAGTATTTT.

The rearrangement joins TRBV19 to TRBJ2-7, with D perhaps matching TRBD2 (6 bases). Trimming stripped 7 bases from V and 2 bases from J, with 18 bases between. The CDR3 length is 15 residues. Per the germline V gene, CDR1 is LNHDA and CDR2 is SQIVND (reference sequence). CDR3 DNA sequence: TGTGCCAGTACGGCGGGGCGGGGCTCAGCCTACGAGCAGTACTTC. Translation: CASTAGRGSAYEQYF.

The chain is built from TRBV2 and TRBJ1-2; TRBD1 matches at 9 bases. This CDR3 is 16 amino acids long. The germline V gene encodes CDR1 SNHLY and CDR2 FYNNEI. V shed 6 bases and J 1 base; nucleotides not matched to a gene: 9. CDR3: CASRRDRVTDNYGYTF. Here the CDR3 DNA reads TGTGCCAGCAGGAGGGACAGGGTGACGGATAACTATGGCTACACCTTC.

The rearrangement links TRBV5-1 to TRBJ2-2, with unresolved D. The V end lost 1 base, the J end lost 6 bases, and 4 bases lay between the germline ends. Germline V gene lookup returns CDR1 SGHRS and CDR2 YFSETQ. The CDR3 has 12 amino acids. In DNA form, the CDR3 reads TGCGCCAGCAGCTTGACTCCCGGGGAGCTGTTTTTT. Its translation: CASSLTPGELFF.

The V and J genes are TRBV11-2 and TRBJ1-3; D remains unclear. V lost 6 bases and J lost 7, with 13 bases in between. The CDR3 is 13 amino acids. Germline assignment: CDR1 SGHAT and CDR2 FQNNGV. The CDR3, as DNA: TGTGCCAGCAGTTCGGCCCTCGGGAACACCATATATTTT. It codes for CASSSALGNTIYF.

The chain couples TRBV6-5 to TRBJ2-4; 9 positions match TRBD2. V trimming: 6 bases; J trimming: 1 base; junction bases outside the gene matches: 1. The CDR3 is 14 residues long. In germline, CDR1 is MNHEY, CDR2 SVGAGI. As DNA, the CDR3 is TGTGCCAGCAGGACTAGCGGTGCCAAAAACATTCAGTACTTC. Its translation: CASRTSGAKNIQYF.

This clone was recorded a few times. J is TRBJ1-1 and V is TRBV6-5, with D unresolved. The CDR3 has 14 amino acids. V was shortened by 6 bases and J by 3 bases, with 14 bases between the two germline ends. CDR1 MNHEY and CDR2 SVGAGI come from the germline V gene. The DNA of the CDR3 is TGTGCCAGCAGGGGAGGAGGGTCTTACACTGAAGCTTTCTTT. It specifies CASRGGGSYTEAFF.

The V call is TRBV3-1 (or the pseudogene TRBV3-2), the J call TRBJ1-4; D is perhaps TRBD1 (5 bases). Germline CDR1 LGHDT, CDR2 YNNKEL (reference sequence). CDR3 size: 15 residues. Trimming stripped 0 bases from V and 14 bases from J, with 19 bases between. The CDR3 spells CASSQDGAGPGVLFF. CDR3 in DNA: TGTGCCAGCAGCCAAGATGGAGCGGGACCGGGGGTTCTGTTTTTT.

The rearrangement uses TRBV7-3 and TRBJ2-2; 9 positions match TRBD2. The CDR3 is 14 amino acids. Germline V CDR1 and CDR2: SGHTA, FQGTGA. V lost 5 bases and J lost 7; bases outside the gene matches: 5. DNA for the CDR3: TGTGCCAGCAGCCCAACTAGCGGGTACGGGGAGCTGTTTTTT. It yields the protein CASSPTSGYGELFF.

The chain employs TRBV7-9 and TRBJ1-2; the D gene is possibly TRBD1 (5 bases). Germline CDR1 SEHNR, CDR2 FQNEAQ (reference sequence). The CDR3 consists of 17 residues. V dropped 5 bases and J dropped 2 bases, with 21 bases sitting between them. The CDR3 DNA reads TGTGCCAGCAGCCATTTCGGAGCATGGGAGGGGAACTATGGCTACACCTTC. Its translation is CASSHFGAWEGNYGYTF.

This chain links TRBV3-1 (or the pseudogene TRBV3-2) with TRBJ1-2; D remains unclear. CDR3 length: 13 residues. CDR1 is LGHDT, CDR2 YNNKEL, per germline (reference sequence). V dropped 7 bases and J dropped 8 bases, with 17 bases sitting between them. DNA for the CDR3: TGTGCCAGCACCCTGCGGGAATCGGGGGGCTACACCTTC. Translating gives CASTLRESGGYTF.

V usage is TRBV19 and J usage is TRBJ2-3; 9 bases match TRBD1. The ends lost 7 bases at V and 2 bases at J; junction bases unmatched: 4. Germline loops: CDR1 LNHDA, CDR2 SQIVND (reference sequence). The length of the CDR3 is 14 residues. The CDR3 loop reads CASKGTGITDTQYF. CDR3 coding DNA: TGTGCCAGTAAAGGGACAGGGATCACAGATACGCAGTATTTT.

This chain joins TRBV3-1 (or the pseudogene TRBV3-2) and TRBJ2-2; D may be TRBD1 (5 bases). In germline, CDR1 is LGHDT, CDR2 YNNKEL (reference sequence). V lost 1 base, J lost 5 bases, and 14 bases lay in between. The CDR3 runs to 16 residues. This chain's CDR3 is CASSQVLGLGTGELFF. In nucleotides, the CDR3 is TGTGCCAGCAGCCAAGTCTTGGGGCTGGGGACCGGGGAGCTGTTTTTT.

The chain is built from TRBV7-8 and TRBJ1-2, with D maybe TRBD1 (6 bases). Germline V gene sequence: CDR1 SGHVS, CDR2 FQNEAQ. V was trimmed by 1 base and J by 4 bases, leaving 7 bases between them. This CDR3 region has 13 residues. The CDR3 nucleotides read TGTGCCAGCAGCTTAGACAGGGCCTATGGCTACACCTTC. It specifies CASSLDRAYGYTF. The whole variable domain, remainder taken from reference TRBV7-8 and TRBJ1-2, is GAGVSQSPRYKVAKRGQDVALRCDPISGHVSLFWYQQALGQGPEFLTYFQNEAQLDKSGLPSDRFFAERPEGSVSTLKIQRTQQEDSAVYLCASSLDRAYGYTFGSGTRLTVV.

The genes are TRBV30 and TRBJ2-1; TRBD2 matches at 9 bases. The CDR3 is made up of 13 amino acids. Germline V lookup: CDR1 GTSNPN, CDR2 SVGIG (reference sequence). The J segment lost 4 bases and the V segment lost 2 bases, leaving 0 bases of the junction unmatched. CDR3 coding DNA: TGTGCCTGGAGTAGCGGGGGGTACAATGAGCAGTTCTTC. Amino acids: CAWSSGGYNEQFF.

The chain employs TRBV28 and TRBJ2-3; D perhaps matches TRBD2 (5 bases). The CDR3 totals 13 residues. The germline V gene encodes CDR1 MDHEN and CDR2 SYDVKM. V was pared by 5 bases and J by 6 bases, with 12 bases between. CDR3: CASSVGGGDTQYF. The CDR3 DNA is TGTGCCAGCAGTGTGGGTGGCGGGGATACGCAGTATTTT.

The chain uses TRBV30 and TRBJ2-3; 7 bases fit TRBD2. The V segment lost 1 base and the J segment 6 bases; nucleotides outside the gene matches: 4. CDR3 size: 13 residues. Germline V gives CDR1 GTSNPN, CDR2 SVGIG (reference sequence). In DNA, the CDR3 is TGTGCCTGGAGTGGGGGGGGTGCGGATACGCAGTATTTT. This encodes CAWSGGGADTQYF.